These 19 T cell receptor beta chains were sequenced from one sample in a study of cytotoxic CD8 clonotypes in ibrutinib-treated CLL. Only in-frame clones appear in the TCRdb table, and some are missing; sequencing was by immunoSEQ multiplex PCR. The repertoire has roughly 330,000 clones, about 61% of them found once; the top ten carry about 5.9%. The sample consisted of PBMCs, taken after 36 months of ibrutinib treatment. The source is a human donor with chronic lymphocytic leukemia.

This clone showed up just once. The chain recombines TRBV28 with TRBJ1-2; D is perhaps TRBD1 (6 bases). With 6 bases removed from V and 2 bases from J, the gap between germline ends came to 22 bases. Germline V gene sequence: CDR1 MDHEN, CDR2 SYDVKM. The CDR3 covers 17 residues. The CDR3: CASRSGTLRLINYGYTF. In DNA, the CDR3 is TGTGCCAGCAGATCCGGGACACTCCGACTCATAAACTATGGCTACACCTTC.

The chain couples TRBV29-1 to TRBJ1-2; 9 bases fit TRBD1. J was trimmed by 6 bases and V by 6 bases; bases with no gene match: 5. The CDR3 has 12 residues. Per germline, CDR1 SQVTM and CDR2 ANQGSEA. The CDR3 reads CSVGTGRNGYTF. The CDR3 DNA sequence: TGCAGCGTGGGGACAGGGAGGAATGGCTACACCTTC.

This clone was detected only a few times. DNA for the CDR3: TGTGCTAGTGGTTTGGGGAGAAAGGGACTAGCGGGGCCGCCAGATACGCAGTATTTT. Residues: CASGLGRKGLAGPPDTQYF. The chain uses TRBV12-5 and TRBJ2-3; 13 bases match TRBD2. Looked up from germline, CDR1 is LGHNT and CDR2 is FRNRAP. With V trimmed by 1 base and J by 4 bases, 11 bases remained unmatched. The CDR3 is 19 residues long.

The J gene is TRBJ2-7, the V gene TRBV4-2; the D gene is possibly TRBD1 (6 bases). This CDR3 has 14 amino acids. Trimming pared 1 base from V and 1 base from J, leaving 8 bases between. Germline V lookup: CDR1 LGHNA, CDR2 YNFKEQ. The CDR3 protein is CASSQGTASYEQYF. CDR3 DNA: TGTGCCAGCAGCCAAGGGACAGCATCCTACGAGCAGTACTTC.

The rearrangement links TRBV28 to TRBJ1-3; possible D gene TRBD1, 5 bases. Looked up from germline, CDR1 is MDHEN and CDR2 is SYDVKM. V was shortened by 10 bases and J by 0 bases, with 22 bases between the two germline ends. This CDR3 is 17 amino acids long. Here the CDR3 reads CATTDTGRFYSGNTIYF. CDR3 nucleotides: TGTGCCACAACGGACACAGGCCGATTCTACTCTGGAAACACCATATATTTT.

This sequence joins TRBV5-1 and TRBJ2-2; 8 nucleotides line up with TRBD1. The CDR3 spans 15 residues. Germline CDR1 is SGHRS and CDR2 is YFSETQ. With 5 bases clipped from V and 3 bases from J, the junction kept 6 bases outside the gene matches. The CDR3: CASRKAGGDTGELFF. Written as DNA, the CDR3 is TGCGCCAGCAGGAAGGCAGGGGGCGACACCGGGGAGCTGTTTTTT.

The rearrangement uses TRBV7-9 and TRBJ1-1, with 11 nucleotides matching TRBD1. The CDR3 length is 15 residues. Germline assignment: CDR1 SEHNR and CDR2 FQNEAQ (reference sequence). V shed 5 bases and J 3 bases; nucleotides not matched to a gene: 5. CDR3 coding DNA: TGTGCCAGCAGCCTTGGGGACAGGGGGGACACTGAAGCTTTCTTT. Amino acids: CASSLGDRGDTEAFF. The whole variable domain, remainder taken from reference TRBV7-9 and TRBJ1-1, is DTGVSQNPRHKITKRGQNVTFRCDPISEHNRLYWYRQTLGQGPEFLTYFQNEAQLEKSRLLSDRFSAERPKGSFSTLEIQRTEQGDSAMYLCASSLGDRGDTEAFFGQGTRLTVV.

The chain is built from TRBV27 and TRBJ1-1, with unresolved D. In germline, CDR1 is MNHEY, CDR2 SMNVEV (reference sequence). CDR3 length: 14 residues. V lost 6 bases to trimming and J lost 3 bases, with 14 bases between them. As DNA, the CDR3 is TGTGCCAGCAGGATACGAAATGCGGACACTGAAGCTTTCTTT. Translating it yields CASRIRNADTEAFF.

This clone was recorded a few times. The CDR3 region is CATSRDRGHSGNTIYF. CDR3 nucleotides: TGTGCCACCAGCAGAGATCGAGGCCACTCTGGAAACACCATATATTTT. This chain links TRBV15 with TRBJ1-3; no clear D. The CDR3 is 16 amino acids. Germline V lookup: CDR1 LNHNV, CDR2 YYDKDF (reference sequence). V was trimmed by 0 bases and J by 0 bases, leaving 9 bases between them.

The V call is TRBV28, the J call TRBJ1-1; possibly TRBD1 for D (6 bases). The CDR3 is made up of 13 amino acids. Germline V lookup: CDR1 MDHEN, CDR2 SYDVKM. Trimming shortened V by 4 bases and J by 5 bases, and 11 bases separated the two germline ends. This chain's CDR3 is CASSSGVWTEAFF. In DNA form, the CDR3 reads TGTGCCAGCAGTTCAGGGGTTTGGACTGAAGCTTTCTTT.

This clone was counted once. The chain joins TRBV7-8 to TRBJ2-1, with 8 bases aligning to TRBD2. Germline assignment: CDR1 SGHVS and CDR2 FQNEAQ. This CDR3 comprises 14 residues. V shed 1 base and J 9 bases; nucleotides not matched to a gene: 5. The CDR3, as DNA: TGTGCCAGCAGCTTAGGAGGCGGGGGGAGTGAGCAGTTCTTC. Protein product: CASSLGGGGSEQFF.

The chain links TRBV10-3 to TRBJ1-1; 8 bases are a match to TRBD1. The germline gives CDR1 ENHRY, CDR2 SYGVKD. The J segment lost 3 bases and the V segment lost 6 bases, leaving 12 bases of the junction unmatched. The CDR3 loop spans 16 amino acids. CDR3 in DNA: TGTGCCATCAGAGATCTGACAGGGGCGCGGGACACTGAAGCTTTCTTT. Amino acids: CAIRDLTGARDTEAFF.

The CDR3 region has the DNA TGTGCCATCATGGGAACCCGGACAGACGGAAACACCATATATTTT. Amino acids: CAIMGTRTDGNTIYF. The rearrangement links TRBV10-3 to TRBJ1-3; D may be TRBD1 (6 bases). This CDR3 has 15 residues. Deletions cut 7 bases from V and 4 bases from J, with 17 bases between. Germline V lookup: CDR1 ENHRY, CDR2 SYGVKD.

This chain uses TRBV7-9 with TRBJ2-3; D might be TRBD2 (6 bases). The CDR3 spans 18 residues. CDR1 SEHNR and CDR2 FQNEAQ come from the germline V gene (reference sequence). V was cut by 2 bases and J by 2 bases, with 20 bases left in between. CDR3 sequence (DNA): TGTGCCAGCAGCTTAATGGGCTTTGTCGGGAGTTCCACAGATACGCAGTATTTT. It yields the protein CASSLMGFVGSSTDTQYF.

This chain connects TRBV6-1 to TRBJ1-2; D not resolved. The germline CDR1 and CDR2 sequences are MNHNS and SASEGT. V gave up 5 bases and J gave up 3 bases, with 13 bases separating them. The CDR3 has 14 residues. This CDR3 is CASSKQLEDYGYTF. The CDR3 DNA follows: TGTGCCAGCAGTAAACAACTGGAGGACTATGGCTACACCTTC.

This clone has only a few counts. J is TRBJ1-2 and V is TRBV29-1, with unresolved D. CDR1 and CDR2 (germline): SQVTM, ANQGSEA. This CDR3 spans 12 amino acids. V lost 2 bases and J 4 bases, leaving 8 bases between the germline ends. CDR3 sequence (DNA): TGCAGCGTTGAATCGGGGATCTATGGCTACACCTTC. Translated, it gives CSVESGIYGYTF.

The rearrangement links TRBV5-1 to TRBJ2-5; the D gene is possibly TRBD1 (6 bases). The V end was cut by 0 bases, the J end by 4 bases, with 10 bases between. Germline V CDR1 and CDR2: SGHRS, YFSETQ. The CDR3 is 14 amino acids. CDR3 in DNA: TGCGCCAGCAGCTTGGTGGTACAGGGAGAGACCCAGTACTTC. Amino acid sequence: CASSLVVQGETQYF.

The chain couples TRBV19 to TRBJ1-4, with D hard to call. Germline V lookup: CDR1 LNHDA, CDR2 SQIVND (reference sequence). The CDR3 extends over 16 amino acids. Trimming cost V 2 bases and J 0 bases, with 10 bases left between them. The CDR3 region has the DNA TGTGCCAGTAGTATATGGGGAGTTGCAACTAATGAAAAACTGTTTTTT. As protein: CASSIWGVATNEKLFF.

V is TRBV7-6 and J is TRBJ1-4; the match to TRBD1 covers 7 bases. CDR3 size: 15 residues. The trim removed 5 bases at V and 8 bases at J, leaving 11 bases unmatched. The germline V gene has CDR1 SGHVS and CDR2 FNYEAQ. The DNA for the CDR3 is TGTGCCAGCAGCATCGATCCGGGACAGCTCGAAAAACTGTTTTTT. Translated, it gives CASSIDPGQLEKLFF.